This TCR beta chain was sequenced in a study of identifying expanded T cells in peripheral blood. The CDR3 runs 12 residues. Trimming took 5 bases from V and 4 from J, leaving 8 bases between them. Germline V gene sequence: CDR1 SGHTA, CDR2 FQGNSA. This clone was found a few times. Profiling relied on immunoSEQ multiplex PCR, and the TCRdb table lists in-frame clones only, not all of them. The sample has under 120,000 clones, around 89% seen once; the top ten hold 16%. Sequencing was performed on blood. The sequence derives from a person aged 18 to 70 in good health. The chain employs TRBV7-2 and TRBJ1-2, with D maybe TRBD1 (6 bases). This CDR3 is CASSQDSYGYTF. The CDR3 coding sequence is TGTGCCAGCAGCCAGGACAGCTATGGCTACACCTTC.